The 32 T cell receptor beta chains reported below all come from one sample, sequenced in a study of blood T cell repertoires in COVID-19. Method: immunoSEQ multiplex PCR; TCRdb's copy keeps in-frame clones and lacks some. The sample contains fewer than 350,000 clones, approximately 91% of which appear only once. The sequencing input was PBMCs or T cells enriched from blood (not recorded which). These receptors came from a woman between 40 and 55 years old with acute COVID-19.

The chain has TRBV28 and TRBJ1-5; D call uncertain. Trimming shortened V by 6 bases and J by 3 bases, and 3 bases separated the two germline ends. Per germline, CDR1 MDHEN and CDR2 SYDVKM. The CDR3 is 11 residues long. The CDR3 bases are TGTGCCAGCAGCGTCAATCAGCCCCAGCATTTT. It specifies CASSVNQPQHF. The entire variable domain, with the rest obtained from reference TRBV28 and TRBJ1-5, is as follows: DVKVTQSSRYLVKRTGEKVFLECVQDMDHENMFWYRQDPGLGLRLIYFSYDVKMKEKGDIPEGYSVSREKKERFSLILESASTNQTSMYLCASSVNQPQHFGDGTRLSIL.

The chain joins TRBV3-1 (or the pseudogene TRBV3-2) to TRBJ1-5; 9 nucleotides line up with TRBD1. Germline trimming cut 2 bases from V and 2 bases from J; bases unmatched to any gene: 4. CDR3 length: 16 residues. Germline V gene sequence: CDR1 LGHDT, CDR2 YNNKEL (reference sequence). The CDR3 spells CASSQRDRAGNQPQHF. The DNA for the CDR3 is TGTGCCAGCAGCCAAAGGGACAGGGCGGGCAATCAGCCCCAGCATTTT.

DNA for the CDR3: TGTGCCAGTAGTATTCTAGCGGGGGGATATGGCTACACCTTC. It yields the protein CASSILAGGYGYTF. The rearrangement joins TRBV19 to TRBJ1-2; possible D gene TRBD1, 5 bases. This CDR3 is built from 14 residues. Trimming removed 3 bases at V and 5 bases at J, with 13 bases between. Looked up from germline, CDR1 is LNHDA and CDR2 is SQIVND (reference sequence). Using reference TRBV19 and TRBJ1-2 for the parts outside the CDR3, the full variable domain is DGGITQSPKYLFRKEGQNVTLSCEQNLNHDAMYWYRQDPGQGLRLIYYSQIVNDFQKGDIAEGYSVSREKKESFPLTVTSAQKNPTAFYLCASSILAGGYGYTFGSGTRLTVV.

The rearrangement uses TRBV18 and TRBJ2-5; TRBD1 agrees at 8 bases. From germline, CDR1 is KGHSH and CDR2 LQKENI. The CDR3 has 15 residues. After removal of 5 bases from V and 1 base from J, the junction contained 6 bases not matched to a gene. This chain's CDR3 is CASSINTGGQETQYF. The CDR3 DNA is TGTGCCAGCTCAATTAATACAGGGGGCCAAGAGACCCAGTACTTC.

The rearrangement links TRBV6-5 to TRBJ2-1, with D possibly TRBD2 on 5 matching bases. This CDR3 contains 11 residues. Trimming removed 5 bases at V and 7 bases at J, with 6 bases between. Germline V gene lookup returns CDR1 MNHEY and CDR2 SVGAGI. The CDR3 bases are TGTGCCAGCAGTCGGGGTAATGAGCAGTTCTTC. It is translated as CASSRGNEQFF.

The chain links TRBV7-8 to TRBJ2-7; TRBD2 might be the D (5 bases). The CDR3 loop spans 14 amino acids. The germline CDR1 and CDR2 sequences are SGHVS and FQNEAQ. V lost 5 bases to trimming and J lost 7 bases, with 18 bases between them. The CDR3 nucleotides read TGTGCCAGCAGCACCCGGACTGAGCGGCGTGAGCAGTACTTC. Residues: CASSTRTERREQYF.

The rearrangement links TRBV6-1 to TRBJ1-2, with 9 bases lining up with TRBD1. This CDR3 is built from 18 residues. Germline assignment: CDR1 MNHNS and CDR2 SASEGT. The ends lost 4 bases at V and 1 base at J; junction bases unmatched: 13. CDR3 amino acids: CASSAVGTGYPYNYGYTF. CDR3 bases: TGTGCCAGCAGTGCTGTCGGGACAGGGTACCCGTATAACTATGGCTACACCTTC.

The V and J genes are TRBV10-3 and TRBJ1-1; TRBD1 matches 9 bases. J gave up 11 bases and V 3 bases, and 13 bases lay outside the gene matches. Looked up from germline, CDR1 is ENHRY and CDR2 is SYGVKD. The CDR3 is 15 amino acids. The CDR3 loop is CAISEPSGQGILAFF. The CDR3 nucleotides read TGTGCCATCAGTGAACCATCGGGACAGGGCATTTTGGCTTTCTTT.

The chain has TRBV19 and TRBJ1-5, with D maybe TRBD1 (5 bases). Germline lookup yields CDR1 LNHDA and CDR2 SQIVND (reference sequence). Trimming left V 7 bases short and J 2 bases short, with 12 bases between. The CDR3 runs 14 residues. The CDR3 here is CASMQGEGNQPQHF. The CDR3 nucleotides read TGTGCCAGTATGCAGGGCGAGGGCAATCAGCCCCAGCATTTT.

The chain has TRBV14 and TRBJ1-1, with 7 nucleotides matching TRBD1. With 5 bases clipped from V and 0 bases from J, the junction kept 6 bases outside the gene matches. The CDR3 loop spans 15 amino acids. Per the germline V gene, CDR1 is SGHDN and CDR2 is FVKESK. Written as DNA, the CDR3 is TGTGCCAGCAGCGCCCGACAGGGAATGAACACTGAAGCTTTCTTT. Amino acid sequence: CASSARQGMNTEAFF.

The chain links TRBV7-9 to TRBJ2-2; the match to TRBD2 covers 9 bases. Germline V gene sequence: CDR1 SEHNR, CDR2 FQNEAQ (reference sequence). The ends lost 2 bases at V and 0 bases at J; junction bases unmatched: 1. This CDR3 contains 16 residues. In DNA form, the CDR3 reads TGTGCCAGCAGCTTACGACTAGCGGCGAACACCGGGGAGCTGTTTTTT. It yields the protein CASSLRLAANTGELFF.

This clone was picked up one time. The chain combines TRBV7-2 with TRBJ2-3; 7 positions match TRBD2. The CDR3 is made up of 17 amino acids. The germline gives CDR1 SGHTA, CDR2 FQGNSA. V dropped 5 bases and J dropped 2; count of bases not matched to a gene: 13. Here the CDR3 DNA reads TGTGCCAGCAGCCCCCGTTCCTCGCGGGGGTACACAGATACGCAGTATTTT. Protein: CASSPRSSRGYTDTQYF.

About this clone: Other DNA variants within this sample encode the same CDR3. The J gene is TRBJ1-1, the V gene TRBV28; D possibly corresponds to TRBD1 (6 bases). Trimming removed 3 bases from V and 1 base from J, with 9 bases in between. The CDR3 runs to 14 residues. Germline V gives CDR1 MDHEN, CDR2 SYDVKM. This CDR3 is CASSFGGANTEAFF. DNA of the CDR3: TGTGCCAGCAGTTTTGGGGGGGCGAACACTGAAGCTTTCTTT.

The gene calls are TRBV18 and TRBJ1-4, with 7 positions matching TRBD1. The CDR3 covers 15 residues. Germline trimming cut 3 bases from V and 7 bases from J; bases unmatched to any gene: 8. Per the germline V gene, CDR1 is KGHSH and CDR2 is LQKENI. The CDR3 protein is CASSPREGAAEKLFF. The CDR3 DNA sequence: TGTGCCAGCTCACCCCGCGAGGGGGCGGCTGAAAAACTGTTTTTT.

For the CDR3, the DNA is TGTGCCAGCGGACAGGTGTCTCCCCGAGGGGAAAAACTGTTTTTT. Encoded protein: CASGQVSPRGEKLFF. The chain uses TRBV28 and TRBJ1-4; 7 bases align to TRBD1. Looked up from germline, CDR1 is MDHEN and CDR2 is SYDVKM. Germline trimming cut 8 bases from V and 8 bases from J; bases unmatched to any gene: 14. The CDR3 length is 15 residues.

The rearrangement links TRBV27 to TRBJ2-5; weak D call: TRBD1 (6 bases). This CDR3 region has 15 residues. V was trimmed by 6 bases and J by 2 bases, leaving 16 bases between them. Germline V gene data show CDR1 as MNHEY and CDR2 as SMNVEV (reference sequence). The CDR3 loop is CASSISQGRQETQYF. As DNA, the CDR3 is TGTGCCAGCAGCATTTCACAGGGACGGCAAGAGACCCAGTACTTC.

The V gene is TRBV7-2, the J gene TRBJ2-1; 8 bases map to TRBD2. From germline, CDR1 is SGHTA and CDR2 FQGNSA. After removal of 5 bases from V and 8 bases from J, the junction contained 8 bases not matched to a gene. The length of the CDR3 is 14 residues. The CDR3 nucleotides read TGTGCCAGCAGCCCTAGGGGACTAGGGGATGAGCAGTTCTTC. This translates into CASSPRGLGDEQFF.

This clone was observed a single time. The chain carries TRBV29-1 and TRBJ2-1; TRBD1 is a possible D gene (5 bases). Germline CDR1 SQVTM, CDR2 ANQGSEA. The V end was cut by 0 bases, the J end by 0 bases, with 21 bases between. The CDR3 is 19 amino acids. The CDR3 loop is CSVEDPFDSEQSSYNEQFF. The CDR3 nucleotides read TGCAGCGTTGAAGATCCTTTTGACAGTGAGCAAAGCTCCTACAATGAGCAGTTCTTC.

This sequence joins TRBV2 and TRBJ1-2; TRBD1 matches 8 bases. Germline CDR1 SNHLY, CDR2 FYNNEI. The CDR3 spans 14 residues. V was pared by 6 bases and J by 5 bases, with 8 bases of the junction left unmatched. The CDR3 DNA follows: TGTGCCAGCAGATTAGGACAGGGCGGTTATGGCTACACCTTC. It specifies CASRLGQGGYGYTF.

CDR3 bases: TGTGCCAGCAGTTCCGAGACAGGGAGCGGACCGAACACTGAAGCTTTCTTT. Amino acids: CASSSETGSGPNTEAFF. The chain has TRBV27 and TRBJ1-1, with 7 bases fitting TRBD1. Germline V lookup: CDR1 MNHEY, CDR2 SMNVEV (reference sequence). V dropped 4 bases and J dropped 1; count of bases not matched to a gene: 12. This CDR3 is 17 amino acids long.

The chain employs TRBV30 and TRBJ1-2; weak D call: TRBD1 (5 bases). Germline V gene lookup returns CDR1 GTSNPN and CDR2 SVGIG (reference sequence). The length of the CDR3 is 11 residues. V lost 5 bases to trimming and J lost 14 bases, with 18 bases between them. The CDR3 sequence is CAWAVGGAWTF. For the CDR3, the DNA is TGTGCCTGGGCAGTCGGAGGGGCATGGACCTTC.

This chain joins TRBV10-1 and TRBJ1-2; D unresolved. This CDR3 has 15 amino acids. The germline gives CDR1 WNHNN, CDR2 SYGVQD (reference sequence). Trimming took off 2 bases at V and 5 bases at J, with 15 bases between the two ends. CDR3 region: CASSEQQPYPYGYTF. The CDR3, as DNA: TGCGCCAGCAGTGAGCAACAGCCTTACCCTTATGGCTACACCTTC.

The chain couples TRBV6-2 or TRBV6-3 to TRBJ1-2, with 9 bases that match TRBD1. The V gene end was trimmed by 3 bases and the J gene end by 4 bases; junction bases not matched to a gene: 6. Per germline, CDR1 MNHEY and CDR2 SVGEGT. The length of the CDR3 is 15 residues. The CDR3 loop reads CASSYHVTGGYGYTF. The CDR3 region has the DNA TGTGCCAGCAGTTATCACGTGACAGGGGGCTATGGCTACACCTTC.

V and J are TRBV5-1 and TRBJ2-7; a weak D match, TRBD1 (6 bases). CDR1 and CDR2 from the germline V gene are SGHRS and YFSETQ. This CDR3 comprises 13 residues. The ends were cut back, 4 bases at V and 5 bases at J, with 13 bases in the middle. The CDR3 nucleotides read TGCGCCAGCAGCGAACAACAGGGTAACGAGCAGTACTTC. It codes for CASSEQQGNEQYF.

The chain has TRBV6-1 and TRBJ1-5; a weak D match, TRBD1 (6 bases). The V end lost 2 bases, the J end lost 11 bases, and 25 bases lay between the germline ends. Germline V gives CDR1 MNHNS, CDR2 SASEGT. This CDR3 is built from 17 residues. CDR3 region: CASSELATRKRGLSQHF. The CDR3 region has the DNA TGTGCCAGCAGTGAATTAGCAACCCGGAAAAGGGGGTTGTCCCAGCATTTT.

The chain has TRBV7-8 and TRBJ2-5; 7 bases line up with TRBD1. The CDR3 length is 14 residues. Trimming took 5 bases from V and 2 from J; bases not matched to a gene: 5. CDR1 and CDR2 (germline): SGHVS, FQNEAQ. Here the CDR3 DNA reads TGTGCCAGCAGCAACCCGGGACAGCAAGAGACCCAGTACTTC. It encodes CASSNPGQQETQYF.

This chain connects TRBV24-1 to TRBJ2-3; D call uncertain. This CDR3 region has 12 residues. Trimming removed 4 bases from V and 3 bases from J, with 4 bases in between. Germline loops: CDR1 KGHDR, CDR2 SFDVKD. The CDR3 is CATSDMTDTQYF. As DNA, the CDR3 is TGTGCCACCAGTGACATGACAGATACGCAGTATTTT.

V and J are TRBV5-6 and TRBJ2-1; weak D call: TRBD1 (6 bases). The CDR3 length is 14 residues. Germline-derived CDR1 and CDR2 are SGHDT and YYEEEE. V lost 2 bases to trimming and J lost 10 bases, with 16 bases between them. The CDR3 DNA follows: TGTGCCAGCAGCTTAACAGGGTCTCCGATGGAGCAGTTCTTC. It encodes CASSLTGSPMEQFF.

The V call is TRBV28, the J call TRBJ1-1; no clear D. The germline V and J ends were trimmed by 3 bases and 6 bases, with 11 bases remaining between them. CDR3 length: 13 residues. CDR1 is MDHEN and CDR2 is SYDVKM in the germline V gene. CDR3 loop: CASSFPTRPEAFF. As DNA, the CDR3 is TGTGCCAGCAGTTTCCCTACGAGGCCTGAAGCTTTCTTT. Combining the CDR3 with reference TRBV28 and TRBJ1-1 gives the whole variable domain DVKVTQSSRYLVKRTGEKVFLECVQDMDHENMFWYRQDPGLGLRLIYFSYDVKMKEKGDIPEGYSVSREKKERFSLILESASTNQTSMYLCASSFPTRPEAFFGQGTRLTVV.

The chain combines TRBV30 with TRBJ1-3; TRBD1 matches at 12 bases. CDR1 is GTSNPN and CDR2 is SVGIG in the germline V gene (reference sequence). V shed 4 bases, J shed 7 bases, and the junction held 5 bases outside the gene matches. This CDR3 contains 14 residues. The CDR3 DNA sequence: TGTGCCTGGAAAACCGGGACAGGGGGCAACACCATATATTTT. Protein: CAWKTGTGGNTIYF.

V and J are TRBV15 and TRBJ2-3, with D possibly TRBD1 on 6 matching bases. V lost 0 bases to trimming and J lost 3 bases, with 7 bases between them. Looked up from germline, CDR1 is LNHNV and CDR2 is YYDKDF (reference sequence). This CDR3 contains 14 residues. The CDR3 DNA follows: TGTGCCACCAGCAGAGATCAGGGGACAGATACGCAGTATTTT. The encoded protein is CATSRDQGTDTQYF.

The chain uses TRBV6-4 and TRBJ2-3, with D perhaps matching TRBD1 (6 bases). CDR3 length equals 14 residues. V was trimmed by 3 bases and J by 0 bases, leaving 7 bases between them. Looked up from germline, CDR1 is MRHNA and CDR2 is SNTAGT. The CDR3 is CASSETGSTDTQYF. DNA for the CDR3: TGTGCCAGCAGTGAGACAGGAAGCACAGATACGCAGTATTTT.